The clone carrying this T cell receptor (beta chain) was counted only a few times. Its target is unknown. The sample belongs to a study of T-cell memory formation after mild COVID-19. Turning to the study itself: Most TCR clusters belonged to a single donor. The study's findings and limits: Clones shrinking between day 15 and 85 showed a balanced CD4/CD8 split, and those that grew later tilted toward CD4+.

MiXCR, applied by TCRdb to the 5' RACE reads, yields one record per CDR3 protein. The table records some 600,000 distinct CDR3 sequences, roughly 17% of them present only once. The CDR3 runs 17 residues. V was clipped by 5 bases and J by 6 bases, with 25 bases between them. Germline CDR1 and CDR2: SNHLY and FYNNEI. The specimen sequenced was PBMCs or a T cell subset sorted from them (not recorded which). The receptor comes from an adult woman who had mild COVID-19 (a few samples of this study predate the infection). Cell type and time point are not known. The chain employs TRBV2 and TRBJ1-2, with a possible D match to TRBD1 (5 bases). CDR3 in amino acids: CASSFGGDLSLSDGYTF. Here the CDR3 DNA reads TGTGCCAGCAGTTTCGGGGGGGACCTTTCTTTGTCGGATGGCTACACCTTC.